Listed below are T cell receptor beta chains from one sample, sequenced in a study of blood T cells in healthy people across ages. TCRdb redid the calling of the 5' RACE reads with MiXCR, one entry per CDR3 protein. Found here are more than 500,000 distinct CDR3 sequences, about 26% of them singletons; the top ten hold 18%. Input material: blood. The receptors here all came from a woman in her 70s in good health. CDR3s include the opening cysteine and the closing phenylalanine or tryptophan. The order of the fields is D gene, V gene, CDR3 length, clone size, J gene, CDR3 protein, CDR3 DNA. A D gene is named only where the DNA matches it firmly. Some rows mark clone size as missing; the rest say once, few, many or name a class of expanded clone.

>-|TRBV24-1|21|few|TRBJ1-1
CATSDLIIGKGYVKANTEAFF
TGTGCCACCAGTGATTTGATAATAGGGAAGGGGTACGTCAAAGCGAATACTGAAGCTTTCTTT
>-|TRBV6-5|16|-|TRBJ1-4
CASSYRPAATNEKLFF
TGTGCCAGCAGTTACCGGCCGGCAGCAACTAATGAAAAACTGTTTTTT
>-|TRBV11-2|14|-|TRBJ2-5
CASSLGRRIETQYF
TGTGCCAGCAGCTTGGGGCGCCGTATCGAGACCCAGTACTTC
>-|TRBV20-1|14|few|TRBJ2-5
CSAHRETSFGTQYF
TGCAGTGCGCATCGGGAGACGAGTTTTGGGACCCAATACTTC
>TRBD1|TRBV5-1|16|-|TRBJ1-4
CASSLGQGDSNEKLFF
TGCGCCAGCAGCTTGGGACAGGGGGATTCAAATGAAAAACTGTTTTTT
>-|TRBV12-3/TRBV12-4|16|-|TRBJ1-2
CASSLTWAGSNYGYTF
TGTGCCAGCAGTTTAACGTGGGCAGGGAGTAACTATGGCTACACCTTC
>-|TRBV21-1|17|-|TRBJ1-1
CASSMIRSQGGDTEAFF
TGTGCCAGCAGCATGATTAGAAGTCAGGGGGGGGACACTGAAGCTTTCTTT
>-|TRBV29-1|11|few|TRBJ2-5
CSGPRGETQYF
TGCAGCGGCCCTCGGGGGGAGACCCAGTACTTC
>TRBD2|TRBV7-2|16|-|TRBJ2-1
CASSLGGAGAYNEQFF
TGTGCCAGCAGCTTAGGTGGAGCGGGGGCCTACAATGAGCAGTTCTTC
>-|TRBV30|15|once|TRBJ2-3
CAWSGFPLDTDTQYF
TGTGCCTGGAGCGGATTCCCGTTGGACACAGATACGCAGTATTTT
>TRBD2|TRBV7-8|15|many|TRBJ2-5
CASSLLAGPQETQYF
TGTGCCAGCAGCTTACTAGCGGGGCCCCAAGAGACCCAGTACTTC
>TRBD2|TRBV18|16|few|TRBJ2-1
CASSPPSRGGYNEQFF
TGTGCCAGCTCACCACCATCGCGGGGGGGTTACAATGAGCAGTTCTTC
>-|TRBV7-2|15|-|TRBJ1-2
CASSLAGNGNYGYTF
TGTGCCAGCAGCTTAGCAGGGAATGGTAACTATGGCTACACCTTC
>-|TRBV2|14|few|TRBJ1-2
CASSDIGQGRGYTF
TGTGCCAGCAGTGATATTGGGCAGGGTCGCGGCTACACCTTC
>-|TRBV20-1|12|-|TRBJ1-5
CSALENNQPQHF
TGCAGTGCCTTAGAGAACAATCAGCCCCAGCATTTT
>-|TRBV11-3|17|-|TRBJ1-2
CASSLVPLQTPDYGYTF
TGTGCCAGCAGCTTAGTTCCCCTTCAGACCCCCGACTATGGCTACACCTTC
>-|TRBV5-1|12|-|TRBJ2-1
CASNRDSNEQFF
TGCGCCAGCAATCGGGACTCCAATGAGCAGTTCTTC
>-|TRBV6-2/TRBV6-3|14|-|TRBJ2-5
CASSYDGHNGEQFF
TGTGCCAGCAGTTACGACGGCCACAACGGTGAGCAATTCTTC
>-|TRBV29-1|14|many|TRBJ1-5
CSVEESGGNQPQHF
TGCAGCGTTGAAGAATCGGGGGGCAATCAGCCCCAGCATTTT
>-|TRBV13|13|few|TRBJ2-7
CASSSSSRHEQYF
TGTGCCAGCAGCTCCTCAAGTAGGCACGAGCAGTACTTC
>TRBD1|TRBV5-1|18|-|TRBJ2-5
CASRLDRGRRTPGGTQYF
TGCGCCAGCAGACTGGACAGGGGACGACGGACGCCAGGGGGGACCCAGTACTTC
>-|TRBV12-3/TRBV12-4|12|-|TRBJ2-7
CASSPRAYEQYF
TGTGCCAGCAGTCCTCGGGCCTACGAGCAGTACTTC
>-|TRBV7-8|14|many|TRBJ1-2
CASSPGGANYGYTF
TGTGCCAGCAGCCCCGGGGGGGCTAACTATGGCTACACCTTC
>-|TRBV20-1|15|few|TRBJ2-5
CSAREGSLRQETQYF
TGCAGTGCTAGAGAAGGGAGCCTCCGACAAGAGACCCAGTACTTC
>-|TRBV10-3|17|-|TRBJ2-1
CAIRGIGRGGTYNEQFF
TGTGCCATAAGGGGGATAGGACGCGGGGGAACCTACAATGAGCAGTTCTTC
>TRBD1|TRBV5-4|14|-|TRBJ2-1
CASSPLQGINEQFF
TGTGCCAGCAGCCCTCTACAGGGGATCAATGAGCAGTTCTTC
>TRBD2|TRBV19|18|-|TRBJ2-1
CASSIEPGRTSTHNEQFF
TGTGCCAGTAGTATAGAACCAGGCCGGACTAGCACCCACAATGAGCAGTTCTTC
>-|TRBV5-1|16|-|TRBJ2-7
CASSLGETAGSYEQYF
TGCGCCAGCAGCTTGGGCGAGACCGCGGGCTCCTACGAGCAGTACTTC
>TRBD1|TRBV20-1|11|many|TRBJ1-2
CSARGQGGYTF
TGCAGCGCCCGAGGACAGGGAGGCTACACCTTC
>-|TRBV20-1|14|few|TRBJ2-1
CSANRPPALDEQFF
TGCAGTGCTAACCGGCCCCCCGCCTTGGACGAGCAGTTCTTC
>TRBD2|TRBV7-2|17|few|TRBJ2-1
CACSATPGLAASNEQFF
TGTGCCTGCAGCGCCACCCCGGGACTAGCGGCCTCTAATGAGCAGTTCTTC
>-|TRBV6-6|15|few|TRBJ2-2
CASSYGSSNTGELFF
TGTGCCAGCAGTTACGGCAGCTCGAACACCGGGGAGCTGTTTTTT
>-|TRBV5-1|17|-|TRBJ2-1
CASSLAKGGQFPNEQFF
TGCGCCAGCAGCTTGGCTAAGGGGGGTCAATTTCCCAATGAGCAGTTCTTC
>-|TRBV5-5|18|-|TRBJ2-5
CASSLGFSTVRTGETQYF
TGTGCCAGCAGCTTGGGGTTCTCGACAGTCCGAACGGGAGAGACCCAGTACTTC
>TRBD1|TRBV20-1|15|-|TRBJ1-1
CSARDLGQAKNEAFF
TGCAGTGCTAGAGACCTAGGACAGGCGAAAAATGAAGCTTTCTTT
>-|TRBV7-2|14|few|TRBJ2-3
CASSPNRGGDTQYF
TGTGCCAGCAGCCCTAATAGGGGGGGAGATACGCAGTATTTT
>TRBD1|TRBV12-3/TRBV12-4|14|few|TRBJ2-5
CASSFLTGEETQYF
TGTGCCAGCAGTTTCCTCACAGGGGAAGAGACCCAGTACTTC
>-|TRBV29-1|11|-|TRBJ2-7
CSIDNSYEQYF
TGCAGCATTGACAACTCCTACGAGCAGTACTTC
>TRBD1|TRBV15|17|-|TRBJ1-2
CATSREVDRGVSGGYTF
TGTGCCACCAGCAGAGAGGTTGACAGGGGGGTCTCCGGAGGCTACACCTTC
>-|TRBV29-1|11|many|TRBJ1-2
CSVGDGYGYTF
TGCAGCGTTGGAGACGGCTATGGCTACACCTTC
>-|TRBV6-1|16|-|TRBJ1-2
CASSEALRGAGHGYTF
TGTGCCAGCAGTGAAGCGCTTCGGGGGGCCGGCCATGGCTACACCTTC
>-|TRBV20-1|13|few|TRBJ2-7
CSASRPPLYEQYF
TGCAGTGCTAGTAGGCCTCCCCTCTACGAGCAGTACTTC
>TRBD1|TRBV20-1|14|few|TRBJ1-4
CSARSGTGTEKLFF
TGCAGTGCTAGGTCCGGGACAGGGACTGAAAAACTGTTTTTT
>TRBD1|TRBV18|14|many|TRBJ1-4
CASSRTGEGEKLFF
TGTGCCAGCTCACGAACAGGGGAGGGGGAGAAACTGTTTTTT
>TRBD2|TRBV20-1|12|-|TRBJ2-7
CSASGGAREQYF
TGCAGTGCTAGCGGGGGGGCCAGAGAGCAGTACTTC
>TRBD2|TRBV6-1|15|-|TRBJ2-1
CASSTGLAVSAEQFF
TGTGCCAGCAGCACGGGACTAGCGGTCTCAGCAGAGCAGTTCTTC
>-|TRBV14|14|-|TRBJ2-1
CASSQEERNNEQFF
TGTGCCAGCAGCCAAGAGGAGAGGAACAATGAGCAGTTCTTC
>-|TRBV12-3/TRBV12-4|13|few|TRBJ2-7
CASTRGGAYEQYF
TGTGCCAGCACCCGCGGAGGGGCCTACGAGCAGTACTTC
>-|TRBV6-2/TRBV6-3|12|-|TRBJ1-5
CASSYSFLPQHF
TGTGCCAGCAGTTACTCCTTCCTGCCCCAGCATTTT
>-|TRBV7-2|14|-|TRBJ2-5
CASSSPGTGETQYF
TGTGCCAGCAGCTCCCCCGGGACTGGAGAGACCCAGTACTTC
>TRBD1|TRBV12-3/TRBV12-4|15|few|TRBJ1-6
CASTTQGLQRSPLHF
TGTGCCAGCACCACACAGGGGCTGCAAAGGTCACCCCTCCACTTT
>TRBD2|TRBV13|17|-|TRBJ2-7
CASSSTTSGGPTSEQYF
TGTGCCAGCAGCTCCACGACTAGCGGGGGGCCCACCTCCGAGCAGTACTTC
>TRBD2|TRBV12-3/TRBV12-4|14|-|TRBJ2-7
CASSFRGGSYEQYF
TGTGCCAGCAGTTTTCGCGGGGGATCATACGAGCAGTACTTC
>-|TRBV20-1|14|-|TRBJ1-4
CSAWRVGASEKLFF
TGCAGTGCGTGGCGGGTCGGGGCTAGTGAAAAACTGTTTTTT
>-|TRBV20-1|15|-|TRBJ2-3
CSARLVGVSTDTQYF
TGCAGTGCTAGACTTGTCGGGGTGAGCACAGATACGCAGTATTTT